This T cell receptor beta chain was found in a study of shared clonotypes between healthy human individuals. This CDR3 is built from 15 residues. V lost 1 base, J lost 7 bases, and 14 bases lay in between. CDR1 and CDR2 from the germline V gene are SGHTA and FQGNSA. The table came from immunoSEQ multiplex PCR; TCRdb's copy has only in-frame clones and leaves some out. The sample has approximately 320,000 clones, approximately 79% seen once. The sequence was obtained from a man in his thirties or forties in good health. Sequenced input: memory CD4+ T cells sorted from blood. Subset: CD45RA-negative fraction. V usage is TRBV7-2 and J usage is TRBJ2-1; D is possibly TRBD2 (5 bases). CDR3: CASSLGVQRSNEQFF. CDR3 DNA: TGTGCCAGCAGCTTAGGGGTCCAGCGGAGTAATGAGCAGTTCTTC. The full variable domain, rest sourced from reference TRBV7-2 and TRBJ2-1, is GAGVSQSPSNKVTEKGKDVELRCDPISGHTALYWYRQSLGQGLEFLIYFQGNSAPDKSGLPSDRFSAERTGGSVSTLTIQRTQQEDSAVYLCASSLGVQRSNEQFFGPGTRLTVL.